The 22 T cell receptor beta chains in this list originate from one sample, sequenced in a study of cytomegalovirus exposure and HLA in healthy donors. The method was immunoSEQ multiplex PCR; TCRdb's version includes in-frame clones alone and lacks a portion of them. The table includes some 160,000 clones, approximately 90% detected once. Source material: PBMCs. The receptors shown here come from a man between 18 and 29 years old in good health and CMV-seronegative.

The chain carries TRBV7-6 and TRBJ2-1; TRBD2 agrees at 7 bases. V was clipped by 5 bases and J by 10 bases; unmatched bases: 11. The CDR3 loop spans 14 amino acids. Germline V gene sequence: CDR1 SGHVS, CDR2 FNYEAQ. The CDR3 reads CASSPSSGTREQFF. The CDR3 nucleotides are TGTGCCAGCAGCCCCTCAAGCGGGACTCGAGAGCAGTTCTTC.

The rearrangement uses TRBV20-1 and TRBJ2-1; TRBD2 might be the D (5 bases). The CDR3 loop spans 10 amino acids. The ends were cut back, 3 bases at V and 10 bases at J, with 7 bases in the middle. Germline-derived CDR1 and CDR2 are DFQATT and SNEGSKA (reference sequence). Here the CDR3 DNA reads TGCAGTGCTAGCGGCGGGGAGCAGTTCTTC. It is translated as CSASGGEQFF.

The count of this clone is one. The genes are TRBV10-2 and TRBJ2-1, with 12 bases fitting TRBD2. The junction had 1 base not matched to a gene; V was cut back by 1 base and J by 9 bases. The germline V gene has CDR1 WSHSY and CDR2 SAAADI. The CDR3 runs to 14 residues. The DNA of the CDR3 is TGCGCCAGCAGTGAGTTACTAGCGGGAGGTGAGCAGTTCTTC. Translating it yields CASSELLAGGEQFF.

This CDR3 reads CASSYSSEAGNTIYF. The CDR3 coding sequence is TGTGCCAGCAGTTACTCGAGTGAGGCTGGAAACACCATATATTTT. This chain uses TRBV6-6 with TRBJ1-3; unclear D gene. This CDR3 region has 15 residues. Trimming shortened V by 0 bases and J by 2 bases, and 8 bases separated the two germline ends. From germline, CDR1 is MNHNY and CDR2 SVGAGI (reference sequence).

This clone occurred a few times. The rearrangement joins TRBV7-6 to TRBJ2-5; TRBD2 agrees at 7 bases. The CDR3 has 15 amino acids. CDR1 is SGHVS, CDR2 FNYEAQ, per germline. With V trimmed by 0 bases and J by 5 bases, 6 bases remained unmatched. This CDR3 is CASSLAFTSVETQYF. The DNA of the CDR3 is TGTGCCAGCAGCTTAGCCTTCACTAGCGTTGAGACCCAGTACTTC.

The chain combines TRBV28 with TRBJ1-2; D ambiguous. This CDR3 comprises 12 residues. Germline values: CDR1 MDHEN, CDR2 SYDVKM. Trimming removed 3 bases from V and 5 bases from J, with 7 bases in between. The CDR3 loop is CASSLEGYGYTF. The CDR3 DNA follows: TGTGCCAGCAGTTTGGAGGGTTATGGCTACACCTTC.

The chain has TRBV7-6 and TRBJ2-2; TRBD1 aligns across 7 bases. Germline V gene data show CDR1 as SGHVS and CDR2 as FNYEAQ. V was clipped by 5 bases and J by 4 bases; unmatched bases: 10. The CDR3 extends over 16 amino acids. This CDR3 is CASSRDQGTVTGELFF. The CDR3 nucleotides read TGTGCCAGCAGCCGGGATCAGGGGACAGTCACCGGGGAGCTGTTTTTT.

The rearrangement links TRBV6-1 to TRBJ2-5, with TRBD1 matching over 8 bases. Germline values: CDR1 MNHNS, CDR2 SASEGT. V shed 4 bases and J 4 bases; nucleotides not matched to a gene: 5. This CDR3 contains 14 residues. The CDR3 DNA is TGTGCCAGCAGTGTTACAGGGGGTTCAGAGACCCAGTACTTC. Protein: CASSVTGGSETQYF.

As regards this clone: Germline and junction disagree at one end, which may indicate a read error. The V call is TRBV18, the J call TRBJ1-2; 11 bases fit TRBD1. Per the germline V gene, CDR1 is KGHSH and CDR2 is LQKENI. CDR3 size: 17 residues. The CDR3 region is CASSPPGLRTGGSGYTF. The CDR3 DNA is TGTGCCAGCTCCCCACCGGGCTTAAGGACAGGGGGCTCAGGCTACACCTTC. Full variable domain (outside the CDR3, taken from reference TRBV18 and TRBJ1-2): NAGVMQNPRHLVRRRGQEARLRCSPMKGHSHVYWYRQLPEEGLKFMVYLQKENIIDESGMPKERFSAEFPKEGPSILRIQQVVRGDSAAYFCASSPPGLRTGGSGYTFGSGTRLTVV.

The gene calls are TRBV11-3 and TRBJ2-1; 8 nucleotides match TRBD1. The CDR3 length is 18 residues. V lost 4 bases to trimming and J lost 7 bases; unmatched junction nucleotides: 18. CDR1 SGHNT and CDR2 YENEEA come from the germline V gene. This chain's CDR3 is CASSSPGQAPFSRNEQFF. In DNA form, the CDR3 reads TGTGCCAGCAGCTCCCCGGGACAGGCCCCCTTCTCTCGGAATGAGCAGTTCTTC.

The CDR3 protein is CASSFSGNEQFF. CDR3 DNA: TGTGCCAGCAGTTTCAGTGGCAATGAGCAGTTCTTC. J is TRBJ2-1 and V is TRBV27; D is ambiguous. V lost 3 bases, J lost 6 bases, and 6 bases lay in between. The CDR3 loop spans 12 amino acids. The germline gives CDR1 MNHEY, CDR2 SMNVEV (reference sequence).

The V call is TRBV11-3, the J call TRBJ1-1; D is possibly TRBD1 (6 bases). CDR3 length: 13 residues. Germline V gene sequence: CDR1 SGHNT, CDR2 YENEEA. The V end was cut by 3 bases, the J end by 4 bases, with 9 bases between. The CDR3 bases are TGTGCCAGCAGCTTGGGGGCCGGCACTGAAGCTTTCTTT. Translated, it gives CASSLGAGTEAFF. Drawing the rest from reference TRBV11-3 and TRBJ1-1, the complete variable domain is EAGVVQSPRYKIIEKKQPVAFWCNPISGHNTLYWYLQNLGQGPELLIRYENEEAVDDSQLPKDRFSAERLKGVDSTLKIQPAELGDSAVYLCASSLGAGTEAFFGQGTRLTVV.

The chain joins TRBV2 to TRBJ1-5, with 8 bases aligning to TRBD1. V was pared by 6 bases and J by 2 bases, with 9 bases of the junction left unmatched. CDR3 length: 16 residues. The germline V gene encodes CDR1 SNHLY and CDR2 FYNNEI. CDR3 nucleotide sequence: TGTGCCAGCAGCTTTTACCAGGGGGCGGGCAATCAGCCCCAGCATTTT. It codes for CASSFYQGAGNQPQHF.

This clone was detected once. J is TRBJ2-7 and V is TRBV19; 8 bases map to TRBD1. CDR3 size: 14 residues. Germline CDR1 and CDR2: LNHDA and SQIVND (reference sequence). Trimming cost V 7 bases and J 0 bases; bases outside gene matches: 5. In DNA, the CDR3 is TGTGCCAGTAAACGGACAGGGATCTCCTACGAGCAGTACTTC. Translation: CASKRTGISYEQYF.

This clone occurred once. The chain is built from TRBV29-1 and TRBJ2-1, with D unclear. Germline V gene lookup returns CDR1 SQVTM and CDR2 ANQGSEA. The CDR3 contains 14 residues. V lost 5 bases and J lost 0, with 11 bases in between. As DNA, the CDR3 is TGCAGCGTTAAGACACTGGTCTCCTACAATGAGCAGTTCTTC. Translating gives CSVKTLVSYNEQFF.

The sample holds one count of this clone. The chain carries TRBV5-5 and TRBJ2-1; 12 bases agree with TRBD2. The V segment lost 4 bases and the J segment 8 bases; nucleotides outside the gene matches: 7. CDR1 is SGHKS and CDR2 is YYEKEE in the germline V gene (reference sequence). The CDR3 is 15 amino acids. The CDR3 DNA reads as TGTGCCAGCAGCCCGAGACTAGCGGGAGAGGATGAGCAGTTCTTC. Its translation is CASSPRLAGEDEQFF.

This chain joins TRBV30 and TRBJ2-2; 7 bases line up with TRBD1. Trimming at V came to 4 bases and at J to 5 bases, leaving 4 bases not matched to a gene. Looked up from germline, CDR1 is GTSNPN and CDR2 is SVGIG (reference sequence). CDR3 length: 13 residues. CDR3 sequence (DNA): TGTGCCTGGAAGAAACAGGGGACCGGGGAGCTGTTTTTT. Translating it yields CAWKKQGTGELFF.

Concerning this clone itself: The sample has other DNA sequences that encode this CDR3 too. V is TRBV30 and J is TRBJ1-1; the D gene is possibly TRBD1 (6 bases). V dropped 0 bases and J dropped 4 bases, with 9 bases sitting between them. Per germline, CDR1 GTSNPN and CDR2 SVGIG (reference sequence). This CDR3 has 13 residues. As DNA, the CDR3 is TGTGCCTGGAGTGTACGAGGGGGCACTGAAGCTTTCTTT. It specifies CAWSVRGGTEAFF.

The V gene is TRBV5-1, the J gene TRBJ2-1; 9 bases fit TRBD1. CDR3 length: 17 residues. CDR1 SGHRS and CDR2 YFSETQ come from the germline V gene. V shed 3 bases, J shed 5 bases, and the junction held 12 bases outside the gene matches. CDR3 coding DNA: TGCGCCAGCAGCTCCCCCGGGACAGGGAAACGGCACAATGAGCAGTTCTTC. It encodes CASSSPGTGKRHNEQFF.

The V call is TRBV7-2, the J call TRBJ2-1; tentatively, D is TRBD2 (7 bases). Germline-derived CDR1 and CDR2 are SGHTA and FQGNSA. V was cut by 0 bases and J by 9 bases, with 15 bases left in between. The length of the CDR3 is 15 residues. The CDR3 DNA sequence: TGTGCCAGCAGCTTAGCTGTGGGAGGGACAAGTGAGCAGTTCTTC. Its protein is CASSLAVGGTSEQFF.

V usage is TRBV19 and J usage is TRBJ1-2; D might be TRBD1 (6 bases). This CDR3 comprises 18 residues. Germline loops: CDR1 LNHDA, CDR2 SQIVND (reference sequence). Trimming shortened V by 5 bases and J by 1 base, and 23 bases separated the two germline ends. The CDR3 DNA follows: TGTGCCAGTAGTCCAAGAATAGGAACGGGACACGATAACTATGGCTACACCTTC. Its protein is CASSPRIGTGHDNYGYTF.

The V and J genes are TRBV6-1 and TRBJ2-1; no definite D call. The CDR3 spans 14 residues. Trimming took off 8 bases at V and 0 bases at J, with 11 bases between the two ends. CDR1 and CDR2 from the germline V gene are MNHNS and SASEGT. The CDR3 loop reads CASLPESSYNEQFF. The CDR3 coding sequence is TGTGCCAGCCTCCCAGAAAGCTCCTACAATGAGCAGTTCTTC.